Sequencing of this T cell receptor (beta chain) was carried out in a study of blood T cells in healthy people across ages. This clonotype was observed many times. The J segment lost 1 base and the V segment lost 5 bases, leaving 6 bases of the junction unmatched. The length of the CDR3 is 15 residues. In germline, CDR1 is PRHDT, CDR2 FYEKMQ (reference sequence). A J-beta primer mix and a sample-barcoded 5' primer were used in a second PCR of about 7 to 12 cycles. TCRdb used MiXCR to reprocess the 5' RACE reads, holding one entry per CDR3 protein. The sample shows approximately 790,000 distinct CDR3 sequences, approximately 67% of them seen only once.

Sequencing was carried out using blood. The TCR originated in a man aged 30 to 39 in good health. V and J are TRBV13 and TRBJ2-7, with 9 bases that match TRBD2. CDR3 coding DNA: TGTGCCAGCAGCCCTCTAGCGGGGTCGTCCTACGAGCAGTACTTC. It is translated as CASSPLAGSSYEQYF.